These 24 T cell receptor beta chains came from one sample sequenced in a study of T cell responses to AZD1222 COVID-19 vaccine. Clones were read by immunoSEQ multiplex PCR, and TCRdb kept only the in-frame ones, dropping some. Here the sample spans under 200,000 clones, around 90% being singletons. Sequenced here: peripheral blood, sampled 28 days after the second AZD1222 dose. The source is an adult who received the AZD1222 COVID-19 vaccine.

This chain connects TRBV19 to TRBJ1-2; D unresolved. The CDR3 is 11 residues long. Germline values: CDR1 LNHDA, CDR2 SQIVND (reference sequence). V was trimmed by 5 bases and J by 7 bases, leaving 8 bases between them. For the CDR3, the DNA is TGTGCCAGTAGTGATTTCGGTGGCTACACCTTC. Its translation is CASSDFGGYTF. Together with reference TRBV19 and TRBJ1-2, the CDR3 gives the full variable domain: DGGITQSPKYLFRKEGQNVTLSCEQNLNHDAMYWYRQDPGQGLRLIYYSQIVNDFQKGDIAEGYSVSREKKESFPLTVTSAQKNPTAFYLCASSDFGGYTFGSGTRLTVV.

The chain links TRBV5-5 to TRBJ2-1, with D tentatively TRBD1 (5 bases). CDR3 length: 14 amino acids. Trimming took 5 bases from V and 4 from J, leaving 13 bases between them. In germline, CDR1 is SGHKS, CDR2 YYEKEE (reference sequence). CDR3 bases: TGTGCCAGCAGTTTAGACAGAGGTTACAATGAGCAGTTCTTC. This gives the protein CASSLDRGYNEQFF.

This chain links TRBV3-1 (or the pseudogene TRBV3-2) with TRBJ2-7; perhaps TRBD2 as D (6 bases). CDR1 LGHDT and CDR2 YNNKEL come from the germline V gene (reference sequence). This CDR3 is 12 amino acids long. Trimming removed 2 bases at V and 5 bases at J, with 7 bases between. CDR3 DNA sequence: TGTGCCAGCAGCCAATGGGGGGACGAGCAGTACTTC. This sequence encodes CASSQWGDEQYF.

The chain recombines TRBV5-5 with TRBJ1-5, with D uncertain. CDR1 and CDR2 from the germline V gene are SGHKS and YYEKEE (reference sequence). The CDR3 has 16 amino acids. V was clipped by 4 bases and J by 0 bases, with 14 bases between them. The CDR3 DNA follows: TGTGCCAGCAGCGCCGGGTCAGGAGTTAGCAATCAGCCCCAGCATTTT. Its protein is CASSAGSGVSNQPQHF.

V is TRBV6-1 and J is TRBJ1-5, with D perhaps matching TRBD1 (6 bases). The CDR3 is made up of 15 amino acids. Trimming left V 3 bases short and J 1 base short, with 10 bases between. Germline V gene data show CDR1 as MNHNS and CDR2 as SASEGT. CDR3: CASSEFRGSNQPQHF. DNA of the CDR3: TGTGCCAGCAGTGAGTTCAGGGGAAGCAATCAGCCCCAGCATTTT.

The V gene is TRBV10-2, the J gene TRBJ2-7, with D unresolved. The germline V and J ends were trimmed by 6 bases and 4 bases, with 7 bases remaining between them. CDR1 WSHSY and CDR2 SAAADI come from the germline V gene. CDR3 length: 11 residues. The CDR3 DNA sequence: TGCGCCAGCAGGAGGAATTACGAGCAGTACTTC. It specifies CASRRNYEQYF.

This chain joins TRBV13 and TRBJ2-5; 10 positions agree with TRBD2. The CDR3 extends over 14 amino acids. V dropped 5 bases and J dropped 4; count of bases not matched to a gene: 4. Germline CDR1 and CDR2: PRHDT and FYEKMQ (reference sequence). DNA for the CDR3: TGTGCCAGCAGCGAAAGCGGGGGGGCAGAGACCCAGTACTTC. Protein product: CASSESGGAETQYF.

The chain recombines TRBV7-9 with TRBJ1-2; TRBD1 matches 9 bases. Germline CDR1 and CDR2: SEHNR and FQNEAQ (reference sequence). V dropped 5 bases and J dropped 7; count of bases not matched to a gene: 5. This CDR3 is 13 amino acids long. CDR3 nucleotide sequence: TGTGCCAGCAGCATGGGACAGGGATCTGGCTACACCTTC. This codes for CASSMGQGSGYTF.

The chain couples TRBV19 to TRBJ2-3; no reliable D call. The CDR3 has 14 residues. Per the germline V gene, CDR1 is LNHDA and CDR2 is SQIVND (reference sequence). V lost 2 bases to trimming and J lost 2 bases, with 8 bases between them. The CDR3 spells CASSITGYTDTQYF. CDR3 DNA: TGTGCCAGTAGTATAACGGGTTACACAGATACGCAGTATTTT.

The CDR3 is CASSHRTGVNSPLHF. DNA for the CDR3: TGTGCCAGCAGTCACCGGACAGGGGTGAATTCACCCCTCCACTTT. The rearrangement uses TRBV6-4 and TRBJ1-6; 9 nucleotides line up with TRBD1. The V and J ends lost 5 bases and 7 bases, in that order; junction bases with no gene match: 6. CDR1 is MRHNA, CDR2 SNTAGT, per germline. The CDR3 has 15 residues.

The chain has TRBV5-1 and TRBJ1-1; D is perhaps TRBD1 (5 bases). In germline, CDR1 is SGHRS, CDR2 YFSETQ. V lost 2 bases to trimming and J lost 1 base, with 9 bases between them. This CDR3 region has 14 residues. Written as DNA, the CDR3 is TGCGCCAGCAGCTTACCGGGACGGAACACTGAAGCTTTCTTT. Its translation: CASSLPGRNTEAFF.

The chain carries TRBV6-5 and TRBJ1-2; the match to TRBD1 covers 9 bases. With 5 bases clipped from V and 4 bases from J, the junction kept 5 bases outside the gene matches. This CDR3 spans 14 amino acids. Germline CDR1 and CDR2: MNHEY and SVGAGI. This CDR3 is CASSRTGATYGYTF. Written as DNA, the CDR3 is TGTGCCAGCAGTAGGACAGGGGCAACCTATGGCTACACCTTC.

V and J are TRBV2 and TRBJ2-7; 8 nucleotides align to TRBD2. Germline CDR1 SNHLY, CDR2 FYNNEI. The CDR3 totals 16 residues. The V and J ends lost 0 bases and 5 bases, in that order; junction bases with no gene match: 9. CDR3 residues: CASSEALTGGRNEQYF. CDR3 bases: TGTGCCAGCAGTGAAGCGCTTACGGGGGGGAGAAACGAGCAGTACTTC.

V and J are TRBV28 and TRBJ2-1; D is unclear. CDR1 is MDHEN, CDR2 SYDVKM, per germline. V was trimmed by 6 bases and J by 4 bases, leaving 4 bases between them. This CDR3 contains 11 residues. This CDR3 is CASRQYNEQFF. CDR3 in DNA: TGTGCCAGCAGGCAGTACAATGAGCAGTTCTTC.

This sequence joins TRBV6-2 or TRBV6-3 and TRBJ1-2; 7 nucleotides line up with TRBD1. This CDR3 spans 17 amino acids. Germline values: CDR1 MNHEY, CDR2 SVGEGT. V gave up 2 bases and J gave up 2 bases; unmatched junction bases: 11. The chain's CDR3 is CASSYERYRGENYGYTF. In nucleotides, the CDR3 is TGTGCCAGCAGTTACGAACGGTACAGGGGAGAGAACTATGGCTACACCTTC.

The gene calls are TRBV6-5 and TRBJ2-7; D is unclear. This CDR3 is 13 amino acids long. Germline V gene lookup returns CDR1 MNHEY and CDR2 SVGAGI. The ends were cut back, 7 bases at V and 0 bases at J, with 10 bases in the middle. For the CDR3, the DNA is TGTGCCAGCAATCCCAGGATCTCCTACGAGCAGTACTTC. Amino acid sequence: CASNPRISYEQYF.

The J gene is TRBJ1-5, the V gene TRBV3-1 (or the pseudogene TRBV3-2); a weak D match, TRBD1 (5 bases). Deletions cut 1 base from V and 0 bases from J, with 10 bases between. CDR3 length: 16 amino acids. CDR1 is LGHDT, CDR2 YNNKEL, per germline (reference sequence). Here the CDR3 DNA reads TGTGCCAGCAGCCAAGGACAGCCCTATAGCAATCAGCCCCAGCATTTT. Amino acids: CASSQGQPYSNQPQHF.

This chain uses TRBV6-5 with TRBJ2-7; 9 bases map to TRBD2. Trimming took 0 bases from V and 3 from J; bases not matched to a gene: 6. This CDR3 spans 16 amino acids. Germline-derived CDR1 and CDR2 are MNHEY and SVGAGI. CDR3 bases: TGTGCCAGCAGTTACTCGCAGGCGGGGGGGTTCTACGAGCAGTACTTC. Translation: CASSYSQAGGFYEQYF.

The chain is built from TRBV7-2 and TRBJ2-2; possibly TRBD2 for D (5 bases). The CDR3 loop spans 16 amino acids. Trimming left V 1 base short and J 1 base short, with 10 bases between. In germline, CDR1 is SGHTA, CDR2 FQGNSA. CDR3 sequence reads: CASSLVQGGNTGELFF. CDR3 DNA sequence: TGTGCCAGCAGCTTAGTTCAAGGAGGGAACACCGGGGAGCTGTTTTTT. Using reference TRBV7-2 and TRBJ2-2 for the parts outside the CDR3, the full variable domain is GAGVSQSPSNKVTEKGKDVELRCDPISGHTALYWYRQSLGQGLEFLIYFQGNSAPDKSGLPSDRFSAERTGGSVSTLTIQRTQQEDSAVYLCASSLVQGGNTGELFFGEGSRLTVL.

CDR3 DNA sequence: TGTGCCAGCAGCCAACGGCGGACAGCCGAAAAACTGTTTTTT. It is translated as CASSQRRTAEKLFF. V gene TRBV3-1 (or the pseudogene TRBV3-2) combines with J gene TRBJ1-4, with D possibly being TRBD1 (6 bases). Germline V gene data show CDR1 as LGHDT and CDR2 as YNNKEL (reference sequence). V gave up 2 bases and J gave up 8 bases, with 12 bases separating them. This CDR3 comprises 14 residues.

Only a few counts were recorded for this clone. V is TRBV6-2 or TRBV6-3 and J is TRBJ2-7; no clear D. Germline assignment: CDR1 MNHEY and CDR2 SVGEGT. V was trimmed by 5 bases and J by 3 bases, leaving 11 bases between them. The CDR3 length is 13 residues. Here the CDR3 DNA reads TGTGCCAGCAGTGACAATACGGGCTACGAGCAGTACTTC. It codes for CASSDNTGYEQYF.

V usage is TRBV11-2 and J usage is TRBJ2-7; 9 bases are a match to TRBD2. The CDR3 is 15 amino acids. The trim removed 4 bases at V and 4 bases at J, leaving 8 bases unmatched. Germline lookup yields CDR1 SGHAT and CDR2 FQNNGV. CDR3 nucleotide sequence: TGTGCCAGCAGCTCGATAGCGGGGGCGCCATACGAGCAGTACTTC. Its protein product is CASSSIAGAPYEQYF.

The chain uses TRBV5-1 and TRBJ1-2; no definite D call. Trimming cost V 0 bases and J 7 bases, with 7 bases left between them. CDR3 length: 12 amino acids. The germline CDR1 and CDR2 sequences are SGHRS and YFSETQ. The CDR3 here is CASSLERGGYTF. The CDR3 DNA sequence: TGCGCCAGCAGCTTGGAGCGGGGTGGCTACACCTTC.

V gene TRBV6-5 combines with J gene TRBJ2-1; D ambiguous. The CDR3 spans 15 residues. Germline V gives CDR1 MNHEY, CDR2 SVGAGI. Trimming took 2 bases from V and 3 from J, leaving 11 bases between them. CDR3 in DNA: TGTGCCAGCAGTTACCGCGCTTTCTTCTACAATGAGCAGTTCTTC. Translation gives CASSYRAFFYNEQFF.